The clone carrying this T cell receptor beta chain was counted a few times. Its antigen is not identified. Only Caucasian adults living in Nashville, Tennessee served as donors. Trimming removed 0 bases from V and 8 bases from J, with 14 bases in between. The CDR3 runs to 14 residues. Germline V gene sequence: CDR1 SGHRS, CDR2 YFSETQ. This specimen belongs to a study of shared clonotypes between healthy human individuals. Background on the study: A couple of women and a few men aged 18 to 49 served as donors. Three plates each covered CD4 naive and memory; CD8 naive two, CD8 memory one. General study findings and limits: A handful of donors held around 5% of naive CD4 clonotypes in common.

Sequencing was performed with immunoSEQ multiplex PCR; in TCRdb, only in-frame clones are kept and a portion is missing. The table lists approximately 980,000 clones, approximately 80% of them singletons, with about 1.5% in the top ten. The sequence was obtained from a man aged 18 to 30 in good health. The sample taken for sequencing was memory CD4+ T cells sorted from blood. The subset: CD45RA-negative fraction. V gene TRBV5-1 combines with J gene TRBJ1-2; possible D gene TRBD1, 5 bases. The CDR3 reads CASSLDQGSDGYTF. The CDR3 region has the DNA TGCGCCAGCAGCTTGGATCAGGGTTCAGACGGCTACACCTTC.